This is a list of T cell receptor beta chains from one sample in a study of cytomegalovirus exposure and HLA in healthy donors. Sequencing was performed with immunoSEQ multiplex PCR; in TCRdb, only in-frame clones are kept and a portion is missing. The sample lists around 100,000 clones, 70% to 80% occurring once. The sequenced material came from PBMCs. These receptors all come from a woman between 35 and 50 years old in good health and CMV-seronegative. CDR3s include the opening cysteine and the closing phenylalanine or tryptophan. D genes are given only for firm matches. Expanded clones get a size class; other rows say once, few or many, or leave the size out.

J gene: TRBJ2-7; clone size: few; V gene: TRBV6-5; D gene: TRBD1; CDR3 DNA: TGTGCCAGCAGTTACGACAGGGATAGGATCTACGAGCAGTACTTC; CDR3 protein: CASSYDRDRIYEQYF
J gene: TRBJ2-1; clone size: -; V gene: TRBV15; D gene: TRBD1; CDR3 DNA: TGTGCCACCAGCAGAAAGACAGGGGTGAGGTCCTACAATGAGCAGTTCTTC; CDR3 protein: CATSRKTGVRSYNEQFF
J gene: TRBJ2-3; clone size: -; V gene: TRBV10-3; D gene: TRBD1; CDR3 DNA: TGTGCCATCAAATCAGGGGGTAGCACAGATACGCAGTATTTT; CDR3 protein: CAIKSGGSTDTQYF
J gene: TRBJ2-7; clone size: -; V gene: TRBV2; D gene: TRBD1; CDR3 DNA: TGTGCCAGCAGTCGAGGACAGGCTAGCTCCTACGAGCAGTACTTC; CDR3 protein: CASSRGQASSYEQYF
J gene: TRBJ2-7; clone size: -; V gene: TRBV5-6; D gene: -; CDR3 DNA: -; CDR3 protein: CASSSSTYEQYF
J gene: TRBJ1-1; clone size: once; V gene: TRBV30; D gene: -; CDR3 DNA: TGTGCCTGGAGTGTAAGGGGGAGCGCGAGCACTGAAGCTTTCTTT; CDR3 protein: CAWSVRGSASTEAFF
J gene: TRBJ2-3; clone size: -; V gene: TRBV29-1; D gene: TRBD2; CDR3 DNA: TGCAGCGTTGTAGCGGGGGGGGCTTATACGCAGTATTTT; CDR3 protein: CSVVAGGAYTQYF
J gene: TRBJ1-2; clone size: once; V gene: TRBV7-2; D gene: -; CDR3 DNA: TGTGCCAGCAGCCTGGACAGCGTCGGTGGCTACACCTTC; CDR3 protein: CASSLDSVGGYTF
J gene: TRBJ2-5; clone size: -; V gene: TRBV7-9; D gene: -; CDR3 DNA: TGTGCCAGCAGCTTAGACAGCCAAGAGACCCAGTACTTC; CDR3 protein: CASSLDSQETQYF
J gene: TRBJ1-2; clone size: once; V gene: TRBV7-2; D gene: -; CDR3 DNA: TGTGCCAGCAGCCTCGGCAGGGAGGGGACTCAGGGCTATGGCTACACCTTC; CDR3 protein: CASSLGREGTQGYGYTF
J gene: TRBJ2-1; clone size: few; V gene: TRBV2; D gene: TRBD2; CDR3 DNA: TGTGCCAGCAGTGGGACTAGTAGCGATTGGACCTACAATGAGCAGTTCTTC; CDR3 protein: CASSGTSSDWTYNEQFF
J gene: TRBJ1-2; clone size: -; V gene: TRBV5-6; D gene: -; CDR3 DNA: TGTGCCAGCAGCTTGGCCGGAGGGCCTGACTACTTC; CDR3 protein: CASSLAGGPDYF
J gene: TRBJ1-2; clone size: -; V gene: TRBV10-1; D gene: -; CDR3 DNA: TGCGCCAGCAGTGAATCTGTCGGGGGGCCGGAGGGCTACACCTTC; CDR3 protein: CASSESVGGPEGYTF
J gene: TRBJ1-1; clone size: -; V gene: TRBV7-9; D gene: -; CDR3 DNA: TGTGCCAGCAGCTTTTCGGGAGTAGAGTCTGAAGCTTTCTTT; CDR3 protein: CASSFSGVESEAFF
J gene: TRBJ1-2; clone size: once; V gene: TRBV10-2; D gene: -; CDR3 DNA: TGCGCCAGCAGTGACAACCTATCTGGCTACACCTTC; CDR3 protein: CASSDNLSGYTF
J gene: TRBJ2-1; clone size: -; V gene: TRBV6-5; D gene: -; CDR3 DNA: TGTGCCAGCAGTTCGGAGCACCTCTCCTACAATGAGCAGTTCTTC; CDR3 protein: CASSSEHLSYNEQFF
J gene: TRBJ1-3; clone size: -; V gene: TRBV10-2; D gene: -; CDR3 DNA: TGCGCCAGCAGTGAAGCCGGGGGTCCAACTCCTTGGGGAAACACCATATATTTT; CDR3 protein: CASSEAGGPTPWGNTIYF
J gene: TRBJ2-2; clone size: -; V gene: TRBV5-1; D gene: TRBD2; CDR3 DNA: TGCGCCAGCAGCCCTGGGCTAGCGGGAGGGCCTTTTACCGGGGAGCTGTTTTTT; CDR3 protein: CASSPGLAGGPFTGELFF
J gene: TRBJ1-2; clone size: few; V gene: TRBV20-1; D gene: -; CDR3 DNA: TGCAGTGCTAAATGGGGAGTGGGCTACACCTTC; CDR3 protein: CSAKWGVGYTF
J gene: TRBJ2-1; clone size: -; V gene: TRBV28; D gene: -; CDR3 DNA: TGTGCCAGCAGCAGGGGTAGTGATGAGCAGTTCTTC; CDR3 protein: CASSRGSDEQFF
J gene: TRBJ2-2; clone size: -; V gene: TRBV9; D gene: -; CDR3 DNA: TGTGCCAGCAGCAAGAGCGGCTCGAACACCGGGGAGCTGTTTTTT; CDR3 protein: CASSKSGSNTGELFF
J gene: TRBJ2-1; clone size: -; V gene: TRBV29-1; D gene: -; CDR3 DNA: TGCAGCGTTGATGCAGGGGCGGGTTCCTACAATGAGCAGTTCTTC; CDR3 protein: CSVDAGAGSYNEQFF
J gene: TRBJ1-1; clone size: few; V gene: TRBV4-3; D gene: -; CDR3 DNA: TGCGCCAGCAGCCCGGCCACCCCGGGAGCCGCAAATGTGAACACTGAAGCTTTCTTT; CDR3 protein: CASSPATPGAANVNTEAFF
J gene: TRBJ2-1; clone size: -; V gene: TRBV4-3; D gene: -; CDR3 DNA: TGCGCCAGCAGCCAAGCTGTACAGTCCTACAATGAGCAGTTCTTC; CDR3 protein: CASSQAVQSYNEQFF
J gene: TRBJ2-1; clone size: -; V gene: TRBV18; D gene: TRBD2; CDR3 DNA: TGTGCCAGCTCATTCCCGGGACTAGCGGGAGCTGACAATGAGCAGTTCTTC; CDR3 protein: CASSFPGLAGADNEQFF
J gene: TRBJ2-7; clone size: -; V gene: TRBV28; D gene: TRBD1; CDR3 DNA: TGTGCCAGCAGTCCCAGGACAGGTCACTCCTACGAGCAGTACTTC; CDR3 protein: CASSPRTGHSYEQYF